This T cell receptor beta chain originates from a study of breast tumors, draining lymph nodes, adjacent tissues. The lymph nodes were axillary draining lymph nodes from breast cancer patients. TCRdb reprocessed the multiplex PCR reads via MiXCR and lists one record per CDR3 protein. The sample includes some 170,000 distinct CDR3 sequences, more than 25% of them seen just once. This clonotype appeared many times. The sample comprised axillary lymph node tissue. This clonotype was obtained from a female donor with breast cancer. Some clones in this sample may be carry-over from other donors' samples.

The CDR3 loop is CSANSRDRGLQETQYF. The DNA of the CDR3 is TGCAGTGCTAATTCCCGGGACAGGGGACTCCAAGAGACCCAGTACTTC. The gene calls are TRBV20-1 and TRBJ2-5; TRBD1 matches 10 bases. The CDR3 length is 16 residues. V lost 4 bases and J lost 1; bases outside the gene matches: 9. Germline V CDR1 and CDR2: DFQATT, SNEGSKA (reference sequence).